This T cell receptor (beta chain) was identified during a study of cytomegalovirus exposure and HLA in healthy donors. At the level of the study: The study placed approximately 80% of its approximately 380 genotyped donors in the Caucasian-associated ancestry cluster.

The V gene's germline CDR1 is MNHEY and CDR2 SVGAGI. The CDR3 extends over 15 amino acids. Trimming removed 0 bases at V and 4 bases at J, with 12 bases between. A few counts support this clone. Primers: 60 Vbeta forward and 13 Jbeta reverse. Here immunoSEQ multiplex PCR was the method, and the copy in TCRdb shows in-frame clones only, minus some. This table holds under 130,000 clones, approximately 69% found once. This receptor was identified in a man aged 25 to 40 in good health and CMV-seronegative. Sequenced material: PBMCs. V and J are TRBV6-5 and TRBJ1-1; unclear D gene. The CDR3 region is CASSYSHDGSTEAFF. The CDR3 coding sequence is TGTGCCAGCAGTTACTCACATGACGGGAGCACTGAAGCTTTCTTT.